This TCR beta chain stems from a study of T cells expressing NK-cell markers. Study information: It was from sorted CD3+CD56+NKG2C+, CD3+CD56+NKG2C- and CD3+CD56-NKG2C+ T cells that TCR beta repertoires came.

This CDR3 contains 14 residues. Germline CDR1 and CDR2: DFQATT and SNEGSKA (reference sequence). Researchers built TCR beta cDNA using 5'RACE template switching with UMIs. One entry per CDR3 protein, without DNA, is what TCRdb gives after re-calling the 5' RACE reads. Recorded for this sample: roughly 450,000 distinct CDR3 sequences. V usage is TRBV20-1 and J usage is TRBJ2-3; TCRdb's assignment of TRBD2 cannot be checked, as there is no DNA. This clonotype was obtained from a woman aged 45-65 years in good health. Input material: blood T cells: a sorted CD56 or NKG2C T cell subset, CD4+ or CD8+ T cells, or bulk PBMC T cells (not recorded which). CDR3 in amino acids: CSARDWGRGDTQYF.